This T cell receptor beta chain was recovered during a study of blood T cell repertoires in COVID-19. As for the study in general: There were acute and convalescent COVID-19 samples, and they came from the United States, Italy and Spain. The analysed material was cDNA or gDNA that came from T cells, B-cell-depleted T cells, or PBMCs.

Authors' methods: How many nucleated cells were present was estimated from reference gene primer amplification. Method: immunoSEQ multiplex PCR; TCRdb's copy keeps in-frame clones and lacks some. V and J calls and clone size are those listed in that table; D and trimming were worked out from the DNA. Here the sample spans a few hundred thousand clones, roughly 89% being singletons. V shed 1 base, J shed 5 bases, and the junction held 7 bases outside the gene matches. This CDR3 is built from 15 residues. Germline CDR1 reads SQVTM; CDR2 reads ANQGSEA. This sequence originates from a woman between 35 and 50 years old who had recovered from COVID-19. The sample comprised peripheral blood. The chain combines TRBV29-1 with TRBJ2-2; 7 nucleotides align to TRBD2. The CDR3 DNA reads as TGCAGCGTTGAAGGGGCGGGAGTATCAACCGGGGAGCTGTTTTTT. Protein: CSVEGAGVSTGELFF.